This T cell receptor beta chain was retrieved from a study of shared clonotypes between healthy human individuals. This CDR3 is 15 amino acids long. Germline lookup yields CDR1 MDHEN and CDR2 SYDVKM. Trimming took 10 bases from V and 0 from J; bases not matched to a gene: 11. Clones were sequenced by immunoSEQ multiplex PCR, and TCRdb holds only the in-frame ones, with some missing. The profile shows roughly 650,000 clones, about 96% of them singletons. In the naive CD8 group, cells lacked CD45RO and were positively selected for CCR7, so terminally differentiated effector memory CD45RA+ cells were left out.

The material sequenced was naive CD8+ T cells sorted from blood. This chain uses TRBV28 with TRBJ2-7; 8 nucleotides align to TRBD2. The origin of this receptor is a woman aged 25 to 45 in good health. CDR3 protein: CATNPRGTSSYEQYF. In DNA, the CDR3 is TGTGCCACCAACCCCCGAGGGACTAGCTCCTACGAGCAGTACTTC.